The 2 T cell receptor beta chains reported below all come from one sample, sequenced in a study of cytomegalovirus exposure and HLA in healthy donors. The PCR made use of 60 Vbeta and 13 Jbeta primers. Repertoires were generated with immunoSEQ multiplex PCR, while TCRdb's copy carries only in-frame clones and drops some. The record lists 150,000 to 200,000 clones, of which the ten most abundant hold less than 0.95%. The sequenced material came from PBMCs. Receptors originate from a woman aged 18 to 35 in good health and CMV-seropositive.

The J gene is TRBJ2-1, the V gene TRBV9; TRBD2 matches at 14 bases. The CDR3 sequence is 17 residues long. The trim removed 5 bases at V and 6 bases at J, leaving 10 bases unmatched. Germline CDR1 reads SGDLS; CDR2 reads YYNGEE. CDR3 protein: CASRPGTSGRFVNEQFF. CDR3 sequence (DNA): TGTGCCAGCAGGCCCGGGACTAGCGGGAGATTTGTCAATGAGCAGTTCTTC.

The V gene is TRBV7-3, the J gene TRBJ2-1, with TRBD2 matching over 8 bases. With 1 base clipped from V and 7 bases from J, the junction kept 6 bases outside the gene matches. Per germline, CDR1 SGHTA and CDR2 FQGTGA. The CDR3 runs to 15 residues. Written as DNA, the CDR3 is TGTGCCAGCAGCTTAAGTTTAGCGGGGTATAATGAGCAGTTCTTC. Its translation: CASSLSLAGYNEQFF. Variable domain in full (rest from reference TRBV7-3 and TRBJ2-1): GAGVSQTPSNKVTEKGKYVELRCDPISGHTALYWYRQSLGQGPEFLIYFQGTGAADDSGLPNDRFFAVRPEGSVSTLKIQRTERGDSAVYLCASSLSLAGYNEQFFGPGTRLTVL.